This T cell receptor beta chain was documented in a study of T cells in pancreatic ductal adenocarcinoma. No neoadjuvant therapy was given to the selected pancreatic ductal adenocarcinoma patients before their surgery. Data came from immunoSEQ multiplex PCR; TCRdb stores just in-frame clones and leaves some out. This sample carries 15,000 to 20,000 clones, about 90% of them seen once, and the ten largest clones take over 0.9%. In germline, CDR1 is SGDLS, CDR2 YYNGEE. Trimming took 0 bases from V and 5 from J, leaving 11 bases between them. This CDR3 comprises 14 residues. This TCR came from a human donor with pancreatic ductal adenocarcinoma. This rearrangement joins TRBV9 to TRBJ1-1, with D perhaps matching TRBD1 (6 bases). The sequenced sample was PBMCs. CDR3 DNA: TGTGCCAGCAGCGTAGGCCAGGGGTCGACTGAAGCTTTCTTT. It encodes CASSVGQGSTEAFF.